Below are 5 T cell receptor beta chains sequenced from a single sample in a study of blood T cell repertoires in COVID-19. Measured with immunoSEQ multiplex PCR; TCRdb has only the in-frame clones, and not every one. The sample has 52,000 or so clones, about 89% seen once; the top ten hold approximately 26%. Sequenced sample: peripheral blood. Every receptor here comes from a human donor in a cohort sampled during active COVID-19.

This rearrangement joins TRBV7-8 to TRBJ2-1; D gene unclear. The CDR3 extends over 14 amino acids. Germline CDR1 reads SGHVS; CDR2 reads FQNEAQ. Trimming shortened V by 1 base and J by 1 base, and 5 bases separated the two germline ends. The CDR3 reads CASSLGTSYNEQFF. The CDR3 nucleotides read TGTGCCAGCAGCTTAGGTACATCCTACAATGAGCAGTTCTTC.

J is TRBJ2-1 and V is TRBV12-3 or TRBV12-4; TRBD2 is a possible D gene (5 bases). Trimming took off 3 bases at V and 8 bases at J, with 8 bases between the two ends. This CDR3 spans 12 amino acids. The CDR3 DNA reads TGTGCCAGCAGTTTGACGGGATATGAGCAGTTCTTC. Translated, it gives CASSLTGYEQFF.

This chain connects TRBV19 to TRBJ2-1; D gene uncertain. Deletions cut 4 bases from V and 8 bases from J, with 18 bases between. The CDR3 runs to 15 residues. Germline-derived CDR1 and CDR2 are LNHDA and SQIVND (reference sequence). The DNA for the CDR3 is TGTGCCAGTAGTACCCGCCGTGGTAGCCCCCATGAGCAGTTCTTC. It codes for CASSTRRGSPHEQFF.

V gene TRBV9 combines with J gene TRBJ1-1, with D hard to call. This CDR3 is built from 16 residues. V was trimmed by 4 bases and J by 6 bases, leaving 22 bases between them. Germline loops: CDR1 SGDLS, CDR2 YYNGEE. The CDR3 is CASSLGGSAGFSEAFF. CDR3 nucleotide sequence: TGTGCCAGCAGCCTCGGTGGGTCCGCAGGCTTCTCTGAAGCTTTCTTT.

The J gene is TRBJ1-2, the V gene TRBV11-3, with D perhaps matching TRBD1 (6 bases). Germline loops: CDR1 SGHNT, CDR2 YENEEA. Trimming took off 2 bases at V and 3 bases at J, with 16 bases between the two ends. The CDR3 is 16 amino acids. The CDR3 nucleotides are TGTGCCAGCAGCTTATCAACAGGGAAGTTATACTATGGCTACACCTTC. It codes for CASSLSTGKLYYGYTF.